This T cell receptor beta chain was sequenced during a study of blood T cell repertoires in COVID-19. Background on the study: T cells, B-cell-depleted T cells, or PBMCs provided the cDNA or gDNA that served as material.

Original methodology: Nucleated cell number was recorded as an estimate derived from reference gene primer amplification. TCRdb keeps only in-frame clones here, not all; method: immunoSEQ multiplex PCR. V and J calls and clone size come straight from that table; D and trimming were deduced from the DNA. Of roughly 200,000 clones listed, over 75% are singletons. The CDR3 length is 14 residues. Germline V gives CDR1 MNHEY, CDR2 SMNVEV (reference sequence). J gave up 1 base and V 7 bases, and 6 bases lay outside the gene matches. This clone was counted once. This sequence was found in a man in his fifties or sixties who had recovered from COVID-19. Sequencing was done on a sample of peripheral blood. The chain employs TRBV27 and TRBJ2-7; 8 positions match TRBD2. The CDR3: CASNIAGPSYEQYF. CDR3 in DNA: TGTGCCAGCAATATAGCGGGACCGTCCTACGAGCAGTACTTC.